The 5 T cell receptor beta chains presented below share a single source sample, sequenced in a study of blood T cell repertoires in COVID-19. Some clones are missing from TCRdb's copy, which holds only in-frame ones; the method was immunoSEQ multiplex PCR. The sample has 330,000 or so clones, about 90% seen once. Sequencing used PBMCs or T cells enriched from blood (not recorded which). These receptors originate from a woman younger than 45 who had recovered from COVID-19.

The rearrangement uses TRBV6-1 and TRBJ1-5, with D unclear. The CDR3 extends over 16 amino acids. The V gene's germline CDR1 is MNHNS and CDR2 SASEGT. V lost 1 base and J 1 base, leaving 11 bases between the germline ends. The CDR3 nucleotides read TGTGCCAGCAGTGAAGGGTGGGCTGGGAGCAATCAGCCCCAGCATTTT. Its protein product is CASSEGWAGSNQPQHF.

This clone was found once. The chain carries TRBV7-6 and TRBJ2-3; unclear D gene. Germline V gives CDR1 SGHVS, CDR2 FNYEAQ. The V end lost 5 bases, the J end lost 2 bases, and 11 bases lay between the germline ends. This CDR3 is built from 14 residues. CDR3 in DNA: TGTGCCAGCAGCACCGCTACCTCCACAGATACGCAGTATTTT. The encoded protein is CASSTATSTDTQYF.

V gene TRBV27 combines with J gene TRBJ2-3; D is perhaps TRBD2 (6 bases). This CDR3 has 16 residues. Trimming took 5 bases from V and 2 from J, leaving 17 bases between them. Germline V gene lookup returns CDR1 MNHEY and CDR2 SMNVEV (reference sequence). The CDR3 nucleotides are TGTGCCAGCAGTCGACCACCGGGACTTTCCACAGATACGCAGTATTTT. Amino acid sequence: CASSRPPGLSTDTQYF.

This clone has only one observation. The chain links TRBV4-2 to TRBJ1-5, with 10 positions matching TRBD1. Trimming at V came to 0 bases and at J to 6 bases, leaving 2 bases not matched to a gene. The CDR3 contains 15 residues. CDR1 and CDR2 (germline): LGHNA, YNFKEQ. The CDR3 DNA is TGTGCCAGCAGCCAAGATTGGACAGGGGGTCAGCCCCAGCATTTT. This sequence encodes CASSQDWTGGQPQHF.

A few counts support this clone. The CDR3: CASNRLPPTPYGYTF. CDR3 nucleotide sequence: TGTGCCAGCAACCGACTCCCCCCCACGCCCTATGGCTACACCTTC. The V gene is TRBV21-1, the J gene TRBJ1-2. TRBV21-1 is shown as a pseudogene. This CDR3 has 15 amino acids.